This passage covers 26 T cell receptor beta chains from one sample sequenced in a study of T-cell reconstitution after alpha-beta-depleted transplantation in children. As it was prepared, the TCRbeta library received unique molecular identifiers. MiXCR was run by TCRdb on the PCR reads, yielding one entry per CDR3 protein. The sample records roughly 490,000 distinct CDR3 sequences, roughly 11% being singletons. The starting material was PBMCs, mostly from graft donor cells, obtained 180 days after TCRalphabeta/CD19-depleted stem cell transplant. These receptors originate from a female patient between 2 and 10 years old who had a stem cell transplant for aplastic anemia, so the T cells may come from the graft donor.

This chain links TRBV11-3 with TRBJ2-3; the match to TRBD1 covers 10 bases. V was clipped by 5 bases and J by 4 bases; unmatched bases: 3. The CDR3 is made up of 14 amino acids. Germline V gene data show CDR1 as SGHNT and CDR2 as YENEEA. In DNA, the CDR3 is TGTGCCAGCAGCACCGGACAGGGGGCAGATACGCAGTATTTT. Protein: CASSTGQGADTQYF.

Here the CDR3 reads CASSRGARPHDSGNTIYF. In nucleotides, the CDR3 is TGCGCCAGCAGCCGGGGTGCCAGGCCCCACGACTCTGGAAACACCATATATTTT. V and J are TRBV4-3 and TRBJ1-3; the D is unclear. Deletions cut 4 bases from V and 0 bases from J, with 19 bases between. The germline gives CDR1 LGHNA, CDR2 YSLEER. The CDR3 runs to 18 residues.

This clonotype was seen at least ten times. The gene calls are TRBV20-1 and TRBJ2-5; no reliable D call. Germline CDR1 DFQATT, CDR2 SNEGSKA (reference sequence). V was trimmed by 1 base and J by 1 base, leaving 4 bases between them. The CDR3 has 12 amino acids. CDR3 in DNA: TGCAGTGCTAGAGGCAGCCAAGAGACCCAGTACTTC. Protein product: CSARGSQETQYF.

This sequence joins TRBV19 and TRBJ1-5, with 8 positions matching TRBD1. This CDR3 has 16 residues. Looked up from germline, CDR1 is LNHDA and CDR2 is SQIVND (reference sequence). With V trimmed by 7 bases and J by 4 bases, 12 bases remained unmatched. For the CDR3, the DNA is TGTGCCAGTAAGGGGCGGAGACAGGGGATAAATCAGCCCCAGCATTTT. Translated, it gives CASKGRRQGINQPQHF.

This clonotype was seen repeatedly, ten times or more. The V and J genes are TRBV12-3 or TRBV12-4 and TRBJ1-1; TRBD1 matches 7 bases. Trimming at V came to 3 bases and at J to 1 base, leaving 5 bases not matched to a gene. CDR3 length: 15 amino acids. CDR3 coding DNA: TGTGCCAGCAGTTTGGCAGGGGGTACGAACACTGAAGCTTTCTTT. Translating gives CASSLAGGTNTEAFF.

J is TRBJ2-7 and V is TRBV6-1, with no clear D. Trimming shortened V by 5 bases and J by 5 bases, and 22 bases separated the two germline ends. This CDR3 comprises 16 residues. CDR1 is MNHNS, CDR2 SASEGT, per germline. CDR3 sequence: CASSPRIDLYSHEQYF. Written as DNA, the CDR3 is TGTGCCAGCAGTCCAAGAATCGACCTTTACAGCCACGAGCAGTACTTC.

Comment on this clonotype: Sequence at one end of the junction differs from germline and may be a read error. J is TRBJ2-1 and V is TRBV6-1; 8 positions agree with TRBD2. The germline V gene has CDR1 MNHNS and CDR2 SASEGT. The CDR3 is 16 amino acids. CDR3 sequence reads: CDSSPFGPGGCDEQFF. The CDR3 bases are TGTGACAGCAGTCCCTTCGGTCCGGGAGGGTGCGATGAGCAGTTCTTC.

V usage is TRBV27 and J usage is TRBJ2-6; the D call may be TRBD1 or TRBD2 (6 bases each). Trimming pared 3 bases from V and 0 bases from J, leaving 12 bases between. From germline, CDR1 is MNHEY and CDR2 SMNVEV (reference sequence). The CDR3 consists of 17 residues. CDR3 in DNA: TGTGCCAGCAGTTTGGTCGGGGGCAGCTCTGGGGCCAACGTCCTGACTTTC. This codes for CASSLVGGSSGANVLTF.

This clonotype was found a few times. The V gene is TRBV20-1, the J gene TRBJ2-4; TRBD1 agrees at 8 bases. CDR1 and CDR2 from the germline V gene are DFQATT and SNEGSKA (reference sequence). The J segment lost 0 bases and the V segment lost 7 bases, leaving 20 bases of the junction unmatched. The CDR3 is made up of 19 amino acids. The CDR3 nucleotides read TGCAGTGTGTTACGCCGCGGGACAGGACGGTTGAGAGCCAAAAACATTCAGTACTTC. Translated, it gives CSVLRRGTGRLRAKNIQYF.

The table lists this clonotype with a few counts. The rearrangement links TRBV7-9 to TRBJ2-7, with no clear D. Trimming cost V 0 bases and J 0 bases, with 9 bases left between them. Germline V gene data show CDR1 as SEHNR and CDR2 as FQNEAQ (reference sequence). The CDR3 length is 15 residues. This CDR3 reads CASSLAGPYSYEQYF. DNA for the CDR3: TGTGCCAGCAGCTTAGCAGGGCCCTACTCCTACGAGCAGTACTTC.

This clonotype was picked up many times. The chain couples TRBV18 to TRBJ2-5; tentatively, D is TRBD2 (5 bases). Trimming took 8 bases from V and 1 from J, leaving 11 bases between them. Germline loops: CDR1 KGHSH, CDR2 LQKENI. This CDR3 has 13 residues. CDR3 nucleotide sequence: TGTGCCAGCAGCCCCGGACTCCAAGAGACCCAGTACTTC. Protein sequence: CASSPGLQETQYF. The variable domain in full, completed from reference TRBV18 and TRBJ2-5, reads NAGVMQNPRHLVRRRGQEARLRCSPMKGHSHVYWYRQLPEEGLKFMVYLQKENIIDESGMPKERFSAEFPKEGPSILRIQQVVRGDSAAYFCASSPGLQETQYFGPGTRLLVL.

The chain has TRBV18 and TRBJ2-4; D not certain. CDR1 and CDR2 (germline): KGHSH, LQKENI. The CDR3 is 18 residues long. V was trimmed by 2 bases and J by 1 base, leaving 18 bases between them. This chain's CDR3 is CASSPYYQSLSAKNIQYF. The DNA of the CDR3 is TGTGCCAGCTCACCATATTACCAGTCGTTGTCCGCCAAAAACATTCAGTACTTC.

This clonotype has just a few counts. The J gene is TRBJ2-2, the V gene TRBV4-3; TRBD2 agrees at 13 bases. The V gene's germline CDR1 is LGHNA and CDR2 YSLEER. The trim removed 1 base at V and 5 bases at J, leaving 4 bases unmatched. This CDR3 contains 17 residues. The CDR3 region has the DNA TGCGCCAGCAGCCAAGCCGGACTAGCGGGAGCGACCGGGGAGCTGTTTTTT. Amino acid sequence: CASSQAGLAGATGELFF.

The chain links TRBV2 to TRBJ2-1; D possibly corresponds to TRBD2 (6 bases). V gave up 7 bases and J gave up 8 bases, with 21 bases separating them. The germline CDR1 and CDR2 sequences are SNHLY and FYNNEI. The CDR3 is 15 residues long. In DNA form, the CDR3 reads TGTGCCAGCATTGGGGACTGGAAGGGATCGGATGAGCAGTTCTTC. Translated: CASIGDWKGSDEQFF.

This clonotype was seen a few times. This sequence joins TRBV5-1 and TRBJ2-2; tentatively, D is TRBD2 (5 bases). This CDR3 spans 16 amino acids. V lost 4 bases and J 7 bases, leaving 20 bases between the germline ends. From germline, CDR1 is SGHRS and CDR2 YFSETQ. The CDR3 DNA is TGCGCCAGCAGCGCGGTGGCTAGCCAACTAAACGGGGAGCTGTTTTTT. Translated, it gives CASSAVASQLNGELFF.

This clonotype was detected ten times or more. CDR3 nucleotide sequence: TGTGCCAGCAGTTTAAGCGGGAGCCGGGCGCAGTATTTT. Translation: CASSLSGSRAQYF. The rearrangement links TRBV6-5 to TRBJ2-3, with TRBD2 identical over 8 bases. The length of the CDR3 is 13 residues. Trimming removed 4 bases from V and 10 bases from J; junction bases left unmatched: 7. The germline gives CDR1 MNHEY, CDR2 SVGAGI.

The CDR3 DNA reads as TGTGCCAGCAGCCCGAGTCAGGAAAAACTGTTTTTT. This encodes CASSPSQEKLFF. The rearrangement joins TRBV12-3 or TRBV12-4 to TRBJ1-4, with D unclear. V lost 6 bases and J lost 8, with 10 bases in between. The CDR3 extends over 12 amino acids.

The sample holds a few counts of this clonotype. This chain joins TRBV13 and TRBJ2-6; D is unresolved. Trimming took 5 bases from V and 2 from J, leaving 10 bases between them. CDR1 PRHDT and CDR2 FYEKMQ come from the germline V gene (reference sequence). This CDR3 has 15 amino acids. The CDR3 sequence is CASSMPEPGANVLTF. In nucleotides, the CDR3 is TGTGCCAGCAGCATGCCTGAGCCTGGGGCCAACGTCCTGACTTTC. Supplemented by reference TRBV13 and TRBJ2-6, the full variable domain reads AAGVIQSPRHLIKEKRETATLKCYPIPRHDTVYWYQQGPGQDPQFLISFYEKMQSDKGSIPDRFSAQQFSDYHSELNMSSLELGDSALYFCASSMPEPGANVLTFGAGSRLTVL.

V and J are TRBV29-1 and TRBJ2-7; a weak D match, TRBD1 (5 bases). The V gene's germline CDR1 is SQVTM and CDR2 ANQGSEA. V lost 7 bases, J lost 2 bases, and 33 bases lay in between. The CDR3 has 19 residues. The DNA of the CDR3 is TGCAGCGCCTCCCCCGGCAGGCCGTTACAGGAGATCGTGCCCTACGAGCAGTACTTC. This codes for CSASPGRPLQEIVPYEQYF.

CDR3 bases: TGTGCCAGCAGTTACTCGGACAACTACGAGCAGTACGTC. The encoded protein is CASSYSDNYEQYV. The gene calls are TRBV6-6 and TRBJ2-7, with a weak D call TRBD1 (5 bases). The CDR3 totals 13 residues. V was clipped by 0 bases and J by 3 bases, with 6 bases between them. CDR1 is MNHNY, CDR2 SVGAGI, per germline (reference sequence).

This clonotype was counted only a few times. This chain joins TRBV6-2 or TRBV6-3 and TRBJ2-5; 9 bases are a match to TRBD2. Germline V gives CDR1 MNHEY, CDR2 SVGEGT. This CDR3 is built from 16 residues. V dropped 2 bases and J dropped 2; count of bases not matched to a gene: 6. The CDR3 protein is CASSYLLAGAQETQYF. The CDR3 bases are TGTGCCAGCAGTTACCTTTTAGCGGGAGCGCAAGAGACCCAGTACTTC.

This clonotype was recorded a few times. The V and J genes are TRBV12-3 or TRBV12-4 and TRBJ2-3; the D is unclear. V lost 6 bases and J lost 0, with 22 bases in between. This CDR3 spans 18 amino acids. CDR3 DNA sequence: TGTGCCAGCAGGCCGGGCCGGATTAAAATGAGTAGCACAGATACGCAGTATTTT. It yields the protein CASRPGRIKMSSTDTQYF.

The J gene is TRBJ1-1, the V gene TRBV27; possible D gene TRBD1, 5 bases. The germline V and J ends were trimmed by 6 bases and 0 bases, with 17 bases remaining between them. This CDR3 spans 16 amino acids. The germline gives CDR1 MNHEY, CDR2 SMNVEV (reference sequence). The CDR3 DNA reads TGTGCCAGCAGATCAATGGGAGGGGCGATGAACACTGAAGCTTTCTTT. Translating it yields CASRSMGGAMNTEAFF.

V and J are TRBV18 and TRBJ2-3, with 8 bases that match TRBD2. The CDR3 extends over 18 amino acids. The V gene end was trimmed by 2 bases and the J gene end by 1 base; junction bases not matched to a gene: 11. The germline V gene has CDR1 KGHSH and CDR2 LQKENI. CDR3 protein: CASSPLRQRESRTDTQYF. CDR3 bases: TGTGCCAGCTCACCATTACGACAGCGGGAGAGTCGCACAGATACGCAGTATTTT.

This clonotype was recorded a few times. CDR3 in amino acids: CASSPGVQKYF. The DNA of the CDR3 is TGTGCCAGCAGCCCAGGGGTTCAGAAGTACTTC. The chain links TRBV28 to TRBJ2-7; maybe TRBD1 (6 bases). Looked up from germline, CDR1 is MDHEN and CDR2 is SYDVKM. V lost 6 bases, J lost 11 bases, and 14 bases lay in between. The CDR3 loop spans 11 amino acids.

This clonotype has a count of ten or more. The V and J genes are TRBV12-3 or TRBV12-4 and TRBJ2-7, with TRBD1 identical over 7 bases. This CDR3 is 15 amino acids long. Germline trimming cut 5 bases from V and 7 bases from J; bases unmatched to any gene: 14. The CDR3 sequence is CASSLGQTYLREQYF. The CDR3 DNA follows: TGTGCCAGCAGTCTGGGACAGACTTATCTACGAGAGCAGTACTTC.